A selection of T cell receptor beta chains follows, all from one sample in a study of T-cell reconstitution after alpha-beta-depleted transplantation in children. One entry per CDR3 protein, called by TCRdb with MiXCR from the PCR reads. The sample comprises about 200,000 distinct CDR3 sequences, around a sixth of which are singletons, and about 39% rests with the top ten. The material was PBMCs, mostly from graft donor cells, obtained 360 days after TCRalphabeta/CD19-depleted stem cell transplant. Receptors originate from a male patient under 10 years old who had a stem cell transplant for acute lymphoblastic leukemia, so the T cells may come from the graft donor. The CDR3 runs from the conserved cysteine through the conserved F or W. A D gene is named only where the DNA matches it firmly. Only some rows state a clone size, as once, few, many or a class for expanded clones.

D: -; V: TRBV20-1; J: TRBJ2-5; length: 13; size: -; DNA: TGCAGTGCCAACAACCGGGACTTCCTGACCCAGTACTTC; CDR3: CSANNRDFLTQYF
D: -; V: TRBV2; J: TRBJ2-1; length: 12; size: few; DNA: TGTGCCAGCAGCCCACGAGTGATAGGACAGTTCTTC; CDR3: CASSPRVIGQFF
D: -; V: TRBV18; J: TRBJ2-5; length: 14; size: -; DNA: TGTGCCAGCTCACTCCAGACGGTACAAGAGACCCAGTACTTC; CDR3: CASSLQTVQETQYF
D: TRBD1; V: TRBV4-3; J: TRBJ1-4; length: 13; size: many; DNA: TGCGCCAGCAGCCTCGGGACAGCCGAAAAACTGTTTTTT; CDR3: CASSLGTAEKLFF
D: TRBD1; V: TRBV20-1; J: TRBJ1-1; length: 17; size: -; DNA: TGCAGTGCTAGAGATCAAGGCTGGACAGGGGGCCGCACTGAAGCTTTCTTT; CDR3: CSARDQGWTGGRTEAFF
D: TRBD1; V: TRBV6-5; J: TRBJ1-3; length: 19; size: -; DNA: TGTGCCAGCAGTTATTATAAACCCGGGACAGTCGGCTCTGGAAACACCATATATTTT; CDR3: CASSYYKPGTVGSGNTIYF
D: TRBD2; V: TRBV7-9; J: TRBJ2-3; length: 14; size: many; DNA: TGTGCCAGCAGCTTCCGGGGGGAAATGGATACGCAGTATTTT; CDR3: CASSFRGEMDTQYF
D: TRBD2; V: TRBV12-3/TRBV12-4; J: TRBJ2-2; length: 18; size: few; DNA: TGTGCCAGCAGTTCCCGCGGACTAGCGGGGGTGAACACCGGGGAGCTGTTTTTT; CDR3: CASSSRGLAGVNTGELFF
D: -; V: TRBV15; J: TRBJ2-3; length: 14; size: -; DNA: TGTGCCACCAGCAGAGGAGGACCCACAGATACGCAGTATTTT; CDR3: CATSRGGPTDTQYF
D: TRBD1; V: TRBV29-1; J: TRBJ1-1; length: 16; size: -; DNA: TGCAGCGCACGACAGGGTATTTCCCCCATGAACACTGAAGCTTTCTTT; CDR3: CSARQGISPMNTEAFF
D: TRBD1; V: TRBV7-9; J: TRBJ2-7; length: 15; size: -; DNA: TGTGCCAGCAGCCCCCTTTCAGGGGGACCCTACGAGCAGTACTTC; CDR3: CASSPLSGGPYEQYF
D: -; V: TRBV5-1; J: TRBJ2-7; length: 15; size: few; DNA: TGCGCCAGCAGCCTGAGGGCAGGGAGCCCCTACGAGCAGTACTTC; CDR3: CASSLRAGSPYEQYF
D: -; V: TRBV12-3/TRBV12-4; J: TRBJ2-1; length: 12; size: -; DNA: TGTGCCAGCAGTTTCCCCTCCGGGGAGCAGTTCTTC; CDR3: CASSFPSGEQFF
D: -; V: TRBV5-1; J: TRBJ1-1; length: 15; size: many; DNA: TGCGCCAGCAGCTTGGAATACGGATTGAACACTGAAGCTTTCTTT; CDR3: CASSLEYGLNTEAFF
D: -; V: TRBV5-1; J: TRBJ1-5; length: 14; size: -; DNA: TGCGCCAGCAGCTTGGGCGGGGGGAATCAGCCCCAGCATTTT; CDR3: CASSLGGGNQPQHF
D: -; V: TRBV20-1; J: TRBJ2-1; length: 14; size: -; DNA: TGCAGTGCTTCTAGCCAACCGAGATACAATGAGCAGTTCTTC; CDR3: CSASSQPRYNEQFF
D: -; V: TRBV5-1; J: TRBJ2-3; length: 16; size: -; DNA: TGCGCCAGCAGCTTGAATGCAGGTGGGAGCACAGATACGCAGTATTTT; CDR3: CASSLNAGGSTDTQYF
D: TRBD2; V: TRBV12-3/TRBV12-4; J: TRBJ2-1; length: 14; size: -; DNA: TGTGCCAGCAGTTTTTCGGGAGGAGTCAATGAGCAGTTCTTC; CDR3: CASSFSGGVNEQFF
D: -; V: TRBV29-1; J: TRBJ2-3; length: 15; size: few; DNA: TGCAGCGTTGAAGGGGGCAGCCTTAGCACAGATACGCAGTATTTT; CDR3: CSVEGGSLSTDTQYF
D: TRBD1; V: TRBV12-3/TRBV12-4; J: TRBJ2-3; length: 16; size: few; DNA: TGTGCCAGCAGTTCCGCCTGGACAGGGAGCACAGATACGCAGTATTTT; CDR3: CASSSAWTGSTDTQYF
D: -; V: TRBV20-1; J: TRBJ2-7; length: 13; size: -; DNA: TGCAGTGCTAGAGCGCAGGGGCCCTACGAGCAGTACTTC; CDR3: CSARAQGPYEQYF
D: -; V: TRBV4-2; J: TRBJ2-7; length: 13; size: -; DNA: TGTGCCAGCAGCCAAGCCGTCAGCGCCGAGCAGTACTTC; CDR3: CASSQAVSAEQYF
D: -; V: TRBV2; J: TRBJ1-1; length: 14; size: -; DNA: TGTGCCAGCAGTGGAGGGACAACGAACACTGAAGCTTTCTTT; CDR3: CASSGGTTNTEAFF
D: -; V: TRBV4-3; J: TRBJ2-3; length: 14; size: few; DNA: TGCGCCAGCAGCCCCGGCTACACAGGGGATACGCAGTATTTT; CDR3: CASSPGYTGDTQYF
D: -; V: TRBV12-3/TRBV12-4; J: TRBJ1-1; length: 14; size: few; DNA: TGTGCCAGCAGTTTTCAGGTCTCGAACACTGAAGCTTTCTTT; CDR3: CASSFQVSNTEAFF
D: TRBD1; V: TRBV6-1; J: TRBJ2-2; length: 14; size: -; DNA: TGTGCCAGCAGCCAAGGGGGCCCCACCGGGGAGCTGTTTTTT; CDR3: CASSQGGPTGELFF
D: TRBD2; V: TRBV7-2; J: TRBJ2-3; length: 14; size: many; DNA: TGTGCCAGCAGCTTTCTAGCGGGCACAGATACGCAGTATTTT; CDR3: CASSFLAGTDTQYF
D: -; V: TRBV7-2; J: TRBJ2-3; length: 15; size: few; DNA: TGTGCCAGCAGCTTAGCGATCCTGGGCACAGATACGCAGTATTTT; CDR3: CASSLAILGTDTQYF
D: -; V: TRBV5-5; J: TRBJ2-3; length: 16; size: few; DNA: TGTGCCAGCAGACAAGTCCAACTAGCCCAACTAGATACGCAGTATTTT; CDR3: CASRQVQLAQLDTQYF
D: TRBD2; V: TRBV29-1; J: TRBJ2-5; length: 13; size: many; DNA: TGCAGTGGGAGGGGCAGATTTCAAGAGACCCAGTACTTC; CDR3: CSGRGRFQETQYF
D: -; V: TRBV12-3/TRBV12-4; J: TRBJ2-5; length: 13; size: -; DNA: TGTGCCAGCAGCTGGGCTTCCCAAGAGACCCAGTACTTC; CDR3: CASSWASQETQYF
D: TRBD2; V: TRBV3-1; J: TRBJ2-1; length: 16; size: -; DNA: TGTGCCAGCAGCCCCCCCTCGGCGGGGGACTACAATGAGCAGTTCTTC; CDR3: CASSPPSAGDYNEQFF
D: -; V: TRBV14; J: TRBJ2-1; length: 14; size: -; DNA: TGTGCCAGCGGACGTGGTAGAGGCTACAATGAGCAGTTCTTC; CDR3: CASGRGRGYNEQFF
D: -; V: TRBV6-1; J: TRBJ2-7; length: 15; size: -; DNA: TGTGCCAGTTCCGTTAGATCCCTCGACTGGAACGAGCAGTACTTC; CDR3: CASSVRSLDWNEQYF
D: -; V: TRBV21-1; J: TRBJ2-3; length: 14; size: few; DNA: TGTGCCAGCAGCAGGGGGACAGGGTCAGATACGCAGTATTTT; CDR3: CASSRGTGSDTQYF
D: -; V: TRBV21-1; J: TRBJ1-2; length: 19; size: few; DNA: TGTGCCAGCAGCAAAGTACGTCCCTTTCCGGGACAGGGGGCTAAAGGCTACACCTTC; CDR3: CASSKVRPFPGQGAKGYTF
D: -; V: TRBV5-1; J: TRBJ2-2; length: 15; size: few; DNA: TGCGCCAGCAGCTTGCTCAGGACCAACACCGGGGAGCTGTTTTTT; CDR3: CASSLLRTNTGELFF
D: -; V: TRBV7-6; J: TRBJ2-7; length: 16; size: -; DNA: TGTGCCAGCAGCTTAGAGGCCGAGGAAGGGGCCTACGAGCAGTACTTC; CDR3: CASSLEAEEGAYEQYF
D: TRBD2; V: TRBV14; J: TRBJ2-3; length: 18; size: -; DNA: TGTGCCAGCAGCCAGGGTCCCATACTAGCGGGACCCTGGGATACGCAGTATTTT; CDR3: CASSQGPILAGPWDTQYF
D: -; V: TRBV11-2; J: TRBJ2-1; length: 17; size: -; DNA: TGTGCCAGCAGCTTCCCTCTAGGTAGCCTAGCCAAAAACATTCAGTTCTTC; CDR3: CASSFPLGSLAKNIQFF
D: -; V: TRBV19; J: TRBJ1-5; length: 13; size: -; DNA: TGTGCCAGTAGTATCCCAGGCAATCAGCCCCAGCATTTT; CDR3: CASSIPGNQPQHF
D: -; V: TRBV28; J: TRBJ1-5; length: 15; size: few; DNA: TGTGCCAGCAGCCACAAACAATGGGGGGCGCAGCCCCAGCATTTT; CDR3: CASSHKQWGAQPQHF
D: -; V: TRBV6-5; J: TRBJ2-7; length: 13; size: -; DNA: TGTGCCAGCAGACTCCCGGGGGCCTACGAGCAGTACTTC; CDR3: CASRLPGAYEQYF
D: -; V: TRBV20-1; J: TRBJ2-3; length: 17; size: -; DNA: TGCAGTGCTAGAGACCCCTCGGGACTCCTTCACAGTGATACGCAGTATTTT; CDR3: CSARDPSGLLHSDTQYF
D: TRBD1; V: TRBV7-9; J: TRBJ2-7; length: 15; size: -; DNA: TGTGCCAGCAGCCCTCGGACAGGGTCCGACTACGAGCAGTACTTC; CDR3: CASSPRTGSDYEQYF
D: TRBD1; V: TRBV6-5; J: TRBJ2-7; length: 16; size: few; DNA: TGTGCCAGCAGTTACGGACAGGGCACCCTCGGGCACGAGCAGTACTTC; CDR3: CASSYGQGTLGHEQYF